Listed here are 9 T cell receptor beta chains from one sample, sequenced in a study of blood T cell repertoires in COVID-19. Repertoires were generated with immunoSEQ multiplex PCR, while TCRdb's copy carries only in-frame clones and drops some. The sample yields some 290,000 clones, roughly 90% seen once. The sequencing input was peripheral blood. All receptors come from a young woman with COVID-19, enrolled during active disease.

The CDR3 coding sequence is TGTGCCAGCAGCTCTTACCCATTGGAGAGCTCTGGAAACACCATATATTTT. This translates into CASSSYPLESSGNTIYF. The chain is built from TRBV7-6 and TRBJ1-3; D is unresolved. Germline CDR1 is SGHVS and CDR2 is FNYEAQ. V shed 4 bases and J shed 0 bases, with 16 bases lying between them. This CDR3 contains 17 residues.

This clone was counted once. The rearrangement links TRBV19 to TRBJ1-5; no reliable D call. Germline V gene lookup returns CDR1 LNHDA and CDR2 SQIVND (reference sequence). CDR3 length: 15 amino acids. V was shortened by 8 bases and J by 2 bases, with 16 bases between the two germline ends. The CDR3 DNA reads as TGTGCCAGTGTCGAAGTGGGAGTGGGCAATCAGCCCCAGCATTTT. Its protein product is CASVEVGVGNQPQHF.

The chain has TRBV15 and TRBJ1-5; a weak D match, TRBD1 (5 bases). The germline CDR1 and CDR2 sequences are LNHNV and YYDKDF (reference sequence). Trimming cost V 0 bases and J 6 bases, with 12 bases left between them. This CDR3 spans 15 amino acids. The CDR3 reads CATSRDQEGAQPQHF. In nucleotides, the CDR3 is TGTGCCACCAGCAGAGATCAGGAAGGGGCTCAGCCCCAGCATTTT.

V and J are TRBV5-6 and TRBJ2-7, with D tentatively TRBD2 (5 bases). The CDR3 extends over 13 amino acids. Between the trimmed V and J ends, which lost 5 bases and 3 bases, there was a span of 12 bases. Germline V gene sequence: CDR1 SGHDT, CDR2 YYEEEE. The CDR3 DNA is TGTGCCAGCAGTTCAAGCGGAGACTACGAGCAGTACTTC. It specifies CASSSSGDYEQYF.

The rearrangement uses TRBV27 and TRBJ1-5, with D possibly matching TRBD1 (6 bases). This CDR3 is 15 amino acids long. Germline V gives CDR1 MNHEY, CDR2 SMNVEV (reference sequence). Trimming pared 3 bases from V and 2 bases from J, leaving 11 bases between. In DNA, the CDR3 is TGTGCCAGCAGTTTGATAGGGGGAGGCAATCAGCCCCAGCATTTT. Encoded protein: CASSLIGGGNQPQHF.

This clone was counted a single time. This chain links TRBV19 with TRBJ2-2; 7 nucleotides align to TRBD1. This CDR3 is built from 20 residues. CDR1 is LNHDA, CDR2 SQIVND, per germline (reference sequence). V lost 5 bases to trimming and J lost 3 bases; unmatched junction nucleotides: 21. CDR3 nucleotides: TGTGCCAGTAGTTGGGCTACCAGCCTACACCGGACAGGTCACACCGGGGAGCTGTTTTTT. This sequence encodes CASSWATSLHRTGHTGELFF.

This chain connects TRBV12-3 or TRBV12-4 to TRBJ1-2; D may be TRBD1 (6 bases). This CDR3 has 12 amino acids. The V end lost 6 bases, the J end lost 5 bases, and 10 bases lay between the germline ends. The CDR3 DNA reads TGTGCCAGCAGCTCACAGGGTTATGGCTACACCTTC. Protein product: CASSSQGYGYTF.

This chain joins TRBV28 and TRBJ2-2; 7 positions agree with TRBD1. The CDR3 loop spans 14 amino acids. Germline V gene lookup returns CDR1 MDHEN and CDR2 SYDVKM. V dropped 6 bases and J dropped 1; count of bases not matched to a gene: 2. This chain's CDR3 is CASRWTGNTGELFF. The DNA for the CDR3 is TGTGCCAGCAGGTGGACAGGGAACACCGGGGAGCTGTTTTTT. Looking up the rest from reference TRBV28 and TRBJ2-2 gives the full variable domain: DVKVTQSSRYLVKRTGEKVFLECVQDMDHENMFWYRQDPGLGLRLIYFSYDVKMKEKGDIPEGYSVSREKKERFSLILESASTNQTSMYLCASRWTGNTGELFFGEGSRLTVL.

Of note for this clone: The sample contains more than one DNA sequence encoding this CDR3. The rearrangement uses TRBV29-1 and TRBJ2-7; D might be TRBD1 (5 bases). V lost 6 bases, J lost 2 bases, and 11 bases lay in between. This CDR3 spans 12 amino acids. Germline CDR1 and CDR2: SQVTM and ANQGSEA. The DNA for the CDR3 is TGCAGCGTCCGTGACAGTACCTACGAGCAGTACTTC. It yields the protein CSVRDSTYEQYF.